This TCR beta chain comes out of a study of T cells after yellow fever vaccination. One entry per CDR3 protein, called by TCRdb with MiXCR from the 5' RACE reads. The sample carries 110,000 to 150,000 distinct CDR3 sequences, 5% to 8% recorded once. V dropped 0 bases and J dropped 3 bases, with 6 bases sitting between them. This CDR3 has 14 amino acids. CDR1 is LGHNA, CDR2 YSLEER, per germline. This clonotype was seen ten or more times. The starting material was CD4+ T cells sorted from PBMCs, obtained 10 days after the yellow fever booster vaccination. The sequence was collected from a man aged 30 to 39 who received the YFV17D yellow fever vaccine. This sequence joins TRBV4-3 and TRBJ2-1; D unresolved. The CDR3 DNA reads TGCGCCAGCAGCCAAGACACTGGCTACAATGAGCAGTTCTTC. As protein: CASSQDTGYNEQFF.